This TCR beta chain was identified during a study of long-term antiretroviral therapy in people with HIV. Trimming pared 5 bases from V and 4 bases from J, leaving 18 bases between. CDR3 size: 15 residues. CDR1 is SEHNR and CDR2 is FQNEAQ in the germline V gene (reference sequence). Runs used v3.0 of the immunoSEQ assay and were done at survey level. Clones were read by immunoSEQ multiplex PCR, and TCRdb kept only the in-frame ones, dropping some. This table holds some 38,000 clones, around 85% found once. This specimen was unsorted PBMCs, taken 1.5 years after starting antiretroviral therapy. This sequence was found in a young man with HIV. V usage is TRBV7-9 and J usage is TRBJ2-7; D is possibly TRBD1 (5 bases). The CDR3 region is CASSPLVGRAYEQYF. The CDR3 DNA sequence: TGTGCCAGCAGCCCCCTGGTTGGCAGGGCTTACGAGCAGTACTTC. Supplemented by reference TRBV7-9 and TRBJ2-7, the full variable domain reads DTGVSQNPRHKITKRGQNVTFRCDPISEHNRLYWYRQTLGQGPEFLTYFQNEAQLEKSRLLSDRFSAERPKGSFSTLEIQRTEQGDSAMYLCASSPLVGRAYEQYFGPGTRLTVT.